This TCR beta chain was sequenced during a study of technical replicates of blood from a few donors. Trimming cost V 2 bases and J 3 bases, with 6 bases left between them. The CDR3 extends over 14 amino acids. Germline assignment: CDR1 SGDLS and CDR2 YYNGEE. The assay was immunoSEQ multiplex PCR, and TCRdb's table has in-frame clones only and misses some. The table shows 90,000 to 100,000 clones, with 90% to 96% occurring only once. This sequence joins TRBV9 and TRBJ2-6; D is perhaps TRBD2 (6 bases). The specimen sequenced was T cells isolated from PBMCs. This sequence was found in a human donor in good health. CDR3 loop: CASSVDYGANVLTF. DNA of the CDR3: TGTGCCAGCAGCGTGGACTATGGGGCCAACGTCCTGACTTTC.